The 16 T cell receptor delta chains in this list originate from one sample, sequenced in a study of γδ T cells in repeated Plasmodium falciparum infection. Flow sorting of PBMC yielded separate Vgamma9/Vdelta2+ and Vdelta2-negative gammadelta T cell populations for bulk repertoire analysis. TCRdb re-called clones from the multiplex PCR reads using CATT. The sample includes roughly 90,000 delta-chain clones, around 1.4% of them seen just once. The specimen sequenced was gamma-delta T cells from blood. The receptors originated from a pool of human donors (malaria-infected and uninfected, not separated).

Of note for this clone: A far larger clone differs by one base, so this is likely a read error. This CDR3 is also generated by other DNA sequences in the sample. The chain joins TRDV2 to TRDJ1; 7 positions agree with TRDD3. The J gene, not given by TCRdb, was assigned here from a germline match of the nucleotide sequence. Germline lookup yields CDR1 GEAIGNYY and CDR2 EKD. The CDR3 runs to 17 residues. J was trimmed by 0 bases and V by 3 bases; bases with no gene match: 12. The CDR3 here is CACDGLTGVAYTDKLIF. The CDR3 nucleotides are TGTGCCTGTGACGGGCTTACTGGGGTAGCGTACACCGATAAACTCATCTTT.

As to this clone: The mismatch at residue 10 between this DNA's translation and the TCRdb protein of a much larger clone likely reflects a read error; the protein shown is translated from the DNA. The gene calls are TRDV2 and TRDJ1; 12 bases agree with TRDD3. TCRdb is silent on the J gene; assignment here came from matching the DNA to germline. This CDR3 has 16 amino acids. V shed 1 base and J 0 bases; nucleotides not matched to a gene: 2. CDR1 is GEAIGNYY, CDR2 EKD, per germline. CDR3 coding DNA: TGTGCCTGTGACACGTACTGGGGGATACACACCGATAAACTCATCTTT. Residues: CACDTYWGIHTDKLIF.

To note about this clone: The protein held in TCRdb is that of a much larger clone and does not match this DNA's translation at residue 15, likely because of a read error; the protein shown is translated from the DNA. The chain combines TRDV1 with TRDJ1; TRDD3 aligns across 13 bases. V was clipped by 0 bases and J by 1 base; unmatched bases: 17. Germline V lookup: CDR1 TSWWSYY, CDR2 QGS. The CDR3 length is 22 residues. CDR3 sequence: CALGELVQLGDTTLDGTDKLIF. CDR3 sequence (DNA): TGTGCTCTTGGGGAACTAGTCCAACTGGGGGATACGACCTTAGATGGCACCGATAAACTCATCTTT.

This clone was seen repeatedly, ten times or more. The chain carries TRDV1 and TRDJ1; D is perhaps TRDD3 (6 bases). CDR3 length equals 17 residues. Germline CDR1 reads TSWWSYY; CDR2 reads QGS. The germline V and J ends were trimmed by 5 bases and 2 bases, with 21 bases remaining between them. This CDR3 is CALGILRWGWKTDKLIF. CDR3 nucleotide sequence: TGTGCTCTTGGGATACTACGCTGGGGATGGAAAACCGATAAACTCATCTTT.

This clone was seen only a few times. The V call is TRDV1, the J call TRDJ1; a weak D match, TRDD3 (8 bases). TCRdb supplies no J gene; here it was assigned by aligning the nucleotide sequence to germline. Deletions cut 4 bases from V and 0 bases from J, with 24 bases between. CDR1 is TSWWSYY and CDR2 is QGS in the germline V gene. CDR3 length: 19 amino acids. CDR3 residues: CALGAFLSTGGWYTDKLIF. For the CDR3, the DNA is TGTGCTCTTGGGGCCTTCCTCAGTACTGGGGGCTGGTACACCGATAAACTCATCTTT.

This clone has more than one count but fewer than ten. The TCRdb record carries a much larger clone's protein, which differs from this DNA's translation at residue 10; a read error is the likely cause, and the protein listed here is the DNA translation. The chain joins TRDV3 to TRDJ2; no clear D. Because TCRdb records no J gene, it was assigned here through a match of the DNA to germline. The CDR3 length is 15 residues. From germline, CDR1 is TVYSNPD and CDR2 GDNSRS (reference sequence). CDR3 protein: CAFTFPTSLIAQLFF. As DNA, the CDR3 is TGTGCCTTTACATTTCCCACCTCGTTGATAGCACAACTCTTCTTT.

Of note for this clone: TCRdb shows a much larger clone's protein in place of this DNA's translation, and the two differ at residue 5, likely through a read error; the protein shown is translated from the DNA. J is TRDJ1 and V is TRAV29/DV5; D remains ambiguous. V lost 1 base to trimming and J lost 0 bases, with 10 bases between them. This CDR3 is built from 14 residues. The germline CDR1 and CDR2 sequences are NSMFDY and ISSIKDK. Here the CDR3 reads CAASSIPYTDKLIF. For the CDR3, the DNA is TGTGCAGCAAGCTCGATCCCGTACACCGATAAACTCATCTTT.

Concerning this clone: It differs at one base from a far larger clone, so likely a read error. Additional DNA sequences in this sample encode the identical CDR3. The V gene is listed as TRDV1; no J gene was called; TRDD3 is taken as the D call from the table, unchecked against the DNA. The CDR3 extends over 19 amino acids. CDR1 and CDR2 from the germline V gene are TSWWSYY and QGS. The CDR3 spells CALGVIFLRTRHLTDKLIF. CDR3 in DNA: TGTGCTCTTGGGGTCATCTTCCTACGGACACGACACCTCACCGATAAGCTCATCTTT.

This clone has a handful of counts. The translation of this DNA and the TCRdb protein of a much larger clone differ at residue 6, probably owing to a read error; the protein shown here is translated from the DNA. The chain joins TRDV1 to TRDJ1, with 11 positions matching TRDD3. After removal of 6 bases from V and 2 bases from J, the junction contained 17 bases not matched to a gene. Germline CDR1 TSWWSYY, CDR2 QGS. This CDR3 has 19 residues. The CDR3, as DNA: TGTGCTCTTGGAGAGCACCTACCCCAATTGGGGGATACGACCGATAAACTCATCTTT. Amino acid sequence: CALGEHLPQLGDTTDKLIF.

In its sample, this clone was seen many times. The chain uses TRDV2 and TRDJ1, with D perhaps assigned TRDD1 or TRDD3 (6 bases each). The CDR3 extends over 20 amino acids. Germline V gives CDR1 GEAIGNYY, CDR2 EKD. Trimming took 0 bases from V and 0 from J, leaving 25 bases between them. CDR3 region: CACDTVSWGSVKYYTDKLIF. CDR3 coding DNA: TGTGCCTGTGACACCGTGTCATGGGGGTCGGTGAAATACTACACCGATAAACTCATCTTT.

In this sample, this clone turned up a few times. The TCRdb protein, from a much larger clone, departs from this DNA's translation at residue 18, likely by read error; the protein shown derives from the DNA. The chain carries TRDV1 and TRDJ1, with D possibly matching TRDD2 (5 bases). This CDR3 comprises 22 residues. Per the germline V gene, CDR1 is TSWWSYY and CDR2 is QGS. With 3 bases removed from V and 6 bases from J, the gap between germline ends came to 38 bases. CDR3 nucleotide sequence: TGTGCTCTTGGGGACCTATTTCCCTACGGATGGCTGCCAATCTGTTGTACCAATAAACTCATCTTT. Translation gives CALGDLFPYGWLPICCTNKLIF.

V gene TRDV1 combines with J gene TRDJ1; TRDD3 aligns across 10 bases. TCRdb is silent on the J gene; assignment here came from matching the DNA to germline. The J segment lost 7 bases and the V segment lost 1 base, leaving 21 bases of the junction unmatched. This CDR3 has 20 residues. Per the germline V gene, CDR1 is TSWWSYY and CDR2 is QGS. The CDR3: CALGEPAFQIVLGDLGKLIF. CDR3 DNA: TGTGCTCTTGGGGAACCGGCCTTCCAAATCGTACTGGGGGATTTGGGTAAACTCATCTTT.

Note on this clone: With a far larger clone one base away, a read error is the likely cause. Other DNA variants within this sample encode the same CDR3. The V gene is TRDV1, the J gene TRDJ1; 8 positions agree with TRDD3. Germline CDR1 is TSWWSYY and CDR2 is QGS. The CDR3 loop spans 17 amino acids. After removal of 1 base from V and 2 bases from J, the junction contained 9 bases not matched to a gene. The CDR3 region is CALGERPPGDITDKLIF. The CDR3 DNA reads TGTGCTCTTGGGGAACGGCCGCCGGGGGATATAACCGATAAACTCATCTTT.

Remarks on this clone: This likely stems from a read error, as it lies one base from a far larger clone. Other nucleotide sequences from this sample produce the same CDR3. The V call is TRDV3, the J call TRDJ1; D is undetermined. This CDR3 is built from 19 residues. With 1 base removed from V and 0 bases from J, the gap between germline ends came to 27 bases. CDR1 is TVYSNPD, CDR2 GDNSRS, per germline (reference sequence). The CDR3 here is CAFTARSNGGLDYTDKLIF. DNA of the CDR3: TGTGCCTTTACAGCTCGGTCCAACGGAGGGTTAGACTACACCGATAAACTCATCTTT.

Details on this clone: This DNA's translation and the protein TCRdb lists, from a much larger clone, do not match at residue 10, likely due to a read error; the protein shown is translated from the DNA. The V gene is TRDV2, the J gene TRDJ3, with 10 bases lining up with TRDD3. The J gene was missing in TCRdb and was found by matching the end of the DNA to germline. V lost 3 bases to trimming and J lost 5 bases; unmatched junction nucleotides: 6. This CDR3 is 17 amino acids long. CDR1 and CDR2 (germline): GEAIGNYY, EKD. CDR3 DNA: TGTGCCTGTGACTCTACTGGGGGATCCAGGGACACCCGACAGATGTTTTTC. Its protein is CACDSTGGSRDTRQMFF.

This clone was counted between two and nine times. TCRdb records a much larger clone's protein for this DNA, with a difference at residue 8 that likely arises from a read error; the protein given is the translation of the DNA. J is TRDJ2 and V is TRDV2; D is uncertain. The V and J ends lost 4 bases and 3 bases respectively, with 29 bases between them. The CDR3 loop spans 20 amino acids. Per germline, CDR1 GEAIGNYY and CDR2 EKD. CDR3 protein: CACDPAILTALGWLTAQLFF. The CDR3, as DNA: TGTGCCTGTGATCCCGCTATTCTTACTGCTTTGGGCTGGCTGACAGCACAACTCTTCTTT.